This T cell receptor (beta chain) was observed in a study of OX40 agonist ivuxolimab in advanced cancers. Study-level background: People who had prior anti-PD-1, anti-PD-L1 or anti-CTLA-4 therapy could take part, and under 50% had some. Study-wide results and limits: Some patients who did not respond also had low normalized T-cell clonal expansion.

The CDR3 loop spans 13 amino acids. V gave up 6 bases and J gave up 5 bases; unmatched junction bases: 4. The germline gives CDR1 SGHDN, CDR2 FVKESK. With respect to this clone: Antigen unknown.

Some clones are missing from TCRdb's copy, which holds only in-frame ones; the method was immunoSEQ multiplex PCR. Counted here are 75,000 to 100,000 clones, over 75% occurring once; the ten biggest clones make up around 0.3%. The receptor was derived from an adult with an advanced solid tumor such as melanoma, head and neck, liver or kidney cancer. The specimen comprised CD4+ or CD8+ T cells sorted from blood, sampled in a trial of the OX40 agonist ivuxolimab. J is TRBJ2-5 and V is TRBV14, with TRBD1 matching 9 bases. The CDR3 reads CASRSGQGETQYF. CDR3 nucleotide sequence: TGTGCCAGCAGATCGGGACAGGGTGAGACCCAGTACTTC.